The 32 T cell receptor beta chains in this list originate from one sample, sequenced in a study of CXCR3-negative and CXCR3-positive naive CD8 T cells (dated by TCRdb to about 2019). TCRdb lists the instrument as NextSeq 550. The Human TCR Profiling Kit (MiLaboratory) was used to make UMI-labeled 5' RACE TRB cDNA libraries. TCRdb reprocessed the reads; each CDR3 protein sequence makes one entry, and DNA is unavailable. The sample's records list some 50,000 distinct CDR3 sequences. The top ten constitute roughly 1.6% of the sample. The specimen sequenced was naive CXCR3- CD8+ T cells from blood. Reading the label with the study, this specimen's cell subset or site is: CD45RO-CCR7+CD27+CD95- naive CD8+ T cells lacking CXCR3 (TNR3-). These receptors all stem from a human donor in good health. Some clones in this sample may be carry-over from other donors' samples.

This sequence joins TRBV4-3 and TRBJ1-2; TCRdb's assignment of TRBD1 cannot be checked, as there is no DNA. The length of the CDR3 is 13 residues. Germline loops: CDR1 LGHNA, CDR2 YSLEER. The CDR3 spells CASSQDTETGANF.

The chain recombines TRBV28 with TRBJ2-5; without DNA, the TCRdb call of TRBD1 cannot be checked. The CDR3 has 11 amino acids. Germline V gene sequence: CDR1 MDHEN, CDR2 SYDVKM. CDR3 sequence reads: CASSGGTPSVF.

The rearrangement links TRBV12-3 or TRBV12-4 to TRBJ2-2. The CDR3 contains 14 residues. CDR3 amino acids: CASSFHPGTGELFF.

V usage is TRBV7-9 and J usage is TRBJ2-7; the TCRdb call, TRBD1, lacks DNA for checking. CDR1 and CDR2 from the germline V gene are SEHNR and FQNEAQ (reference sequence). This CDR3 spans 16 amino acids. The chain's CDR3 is CASSSSMGQESYEQYF.

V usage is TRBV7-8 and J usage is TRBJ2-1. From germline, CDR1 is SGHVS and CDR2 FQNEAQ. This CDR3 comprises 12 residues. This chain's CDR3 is CASSPTVNEQFF.

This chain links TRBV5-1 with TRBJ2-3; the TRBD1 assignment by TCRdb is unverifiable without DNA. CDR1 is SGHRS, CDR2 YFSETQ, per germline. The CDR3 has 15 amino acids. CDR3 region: CASSVSGTTADTQYF.

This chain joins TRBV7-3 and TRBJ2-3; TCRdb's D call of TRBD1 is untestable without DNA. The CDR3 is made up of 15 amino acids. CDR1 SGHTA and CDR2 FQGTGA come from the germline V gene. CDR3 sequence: CASSSTGGLADTQYF.

The CDR3 region is CASSQDPGGTYEQYF. V gene TRBV4-1 combines with J gene TRBJ2-7; with no DNA, the TCRdb D assignment of TRBD2 cannot be verified. This CDR3 has 15 amino acids. Germline V CDR1 and CDR2: MGHRA, YSYEKL.

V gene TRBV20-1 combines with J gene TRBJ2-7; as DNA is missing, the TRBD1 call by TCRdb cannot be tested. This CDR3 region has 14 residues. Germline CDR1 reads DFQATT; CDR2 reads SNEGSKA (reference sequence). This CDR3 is CSARPPDTYYEQYF.

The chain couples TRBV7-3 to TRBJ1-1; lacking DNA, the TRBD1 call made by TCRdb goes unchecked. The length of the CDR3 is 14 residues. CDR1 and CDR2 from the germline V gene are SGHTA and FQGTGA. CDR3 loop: CASSQGWGYTEAFF.

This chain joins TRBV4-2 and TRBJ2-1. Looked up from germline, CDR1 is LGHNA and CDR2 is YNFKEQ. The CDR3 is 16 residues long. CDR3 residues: CASSQDSRGPYNEQFF.

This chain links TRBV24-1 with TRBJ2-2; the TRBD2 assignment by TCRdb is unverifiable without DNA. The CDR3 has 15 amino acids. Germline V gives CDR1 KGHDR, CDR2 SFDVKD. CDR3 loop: CATSDSTLETGELFF.

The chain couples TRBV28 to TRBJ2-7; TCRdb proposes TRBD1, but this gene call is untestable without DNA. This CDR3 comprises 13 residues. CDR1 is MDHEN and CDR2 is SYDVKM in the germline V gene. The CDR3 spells CASSLYPRVEQYF.

CDR3 sequence: CASRGLAGIDTQYF. The chain employs TRBV7-2 and TRBJ2-3; TCRdb's assignment of TRBD2 cannot be checked, as there is no DNA. The CDR3 is 14 amino acids. CDR1 is SGHTA and CDR2 is FQGNSA in the germline V gene.

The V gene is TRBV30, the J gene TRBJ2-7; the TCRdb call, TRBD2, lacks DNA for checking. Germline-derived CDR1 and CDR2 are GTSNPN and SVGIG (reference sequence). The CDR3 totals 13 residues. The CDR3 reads CAWEAAGSYEQYF. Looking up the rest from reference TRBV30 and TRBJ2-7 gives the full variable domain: SQTIHQWPATLVQPVGSPLSLECTVEGTSNPNLYWYRQAAGRGLQLLFYSVGIGQISSEVPQNLSASRPQDRQFILSSKKLLLSDSGFYLCAWEAAGSYEQYFGPGTRLTVT.

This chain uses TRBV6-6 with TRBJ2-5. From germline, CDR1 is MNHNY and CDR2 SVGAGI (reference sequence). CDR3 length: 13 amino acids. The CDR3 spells CASQVGMGETQYF.

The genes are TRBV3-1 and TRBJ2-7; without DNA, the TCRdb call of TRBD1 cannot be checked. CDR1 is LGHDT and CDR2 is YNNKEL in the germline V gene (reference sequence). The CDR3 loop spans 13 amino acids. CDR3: CASSQDEGHEQYF.

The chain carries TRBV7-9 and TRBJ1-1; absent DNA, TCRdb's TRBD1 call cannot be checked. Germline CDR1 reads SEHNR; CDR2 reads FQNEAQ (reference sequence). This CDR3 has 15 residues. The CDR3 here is CASSSTLTGRTEAFF.

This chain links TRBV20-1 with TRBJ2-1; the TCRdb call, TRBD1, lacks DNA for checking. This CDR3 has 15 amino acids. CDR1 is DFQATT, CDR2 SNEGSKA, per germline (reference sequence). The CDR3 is CSADNRDRDYNEQFF.

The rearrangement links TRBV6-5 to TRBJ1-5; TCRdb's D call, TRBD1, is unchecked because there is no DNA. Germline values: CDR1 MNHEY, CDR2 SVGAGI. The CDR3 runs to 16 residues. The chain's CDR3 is CASSLGTGNSNQPQHF.

CDR3 sequence reads: CASSSSGGLSYNEQFF. The gene calls are TRBV7-2 and TRBJ2-1; lacking DNA, the TRBD1 call made by TCRdb goes unchecked. This CDR3 has 16 amino acids. Germline loops: CDR1 SGHTA, CDR2 FQGNSA.

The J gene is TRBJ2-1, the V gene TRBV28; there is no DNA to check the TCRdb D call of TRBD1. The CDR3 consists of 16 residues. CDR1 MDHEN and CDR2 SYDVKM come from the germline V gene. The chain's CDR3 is CASSSTGGGSYNEQFF.

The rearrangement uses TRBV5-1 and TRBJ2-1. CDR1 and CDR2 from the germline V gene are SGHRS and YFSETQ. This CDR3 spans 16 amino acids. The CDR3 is CASSLALGVSYNEQFF.

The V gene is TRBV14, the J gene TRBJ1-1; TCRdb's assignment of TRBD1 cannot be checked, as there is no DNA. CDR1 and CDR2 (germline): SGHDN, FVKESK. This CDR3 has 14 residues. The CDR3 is CASSQPGGNTEAFF.

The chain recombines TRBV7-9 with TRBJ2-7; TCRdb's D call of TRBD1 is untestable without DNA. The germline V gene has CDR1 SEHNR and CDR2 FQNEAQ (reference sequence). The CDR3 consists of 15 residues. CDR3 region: CASSLASSGRDEQYF.

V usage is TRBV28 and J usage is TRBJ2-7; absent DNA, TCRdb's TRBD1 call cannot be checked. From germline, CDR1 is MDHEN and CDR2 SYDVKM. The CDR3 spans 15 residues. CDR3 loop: CASSLGQGIIYEQYF.

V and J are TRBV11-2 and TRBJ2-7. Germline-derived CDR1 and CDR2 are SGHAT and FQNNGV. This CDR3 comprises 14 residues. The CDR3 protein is CASSVTGSSYEQYF.

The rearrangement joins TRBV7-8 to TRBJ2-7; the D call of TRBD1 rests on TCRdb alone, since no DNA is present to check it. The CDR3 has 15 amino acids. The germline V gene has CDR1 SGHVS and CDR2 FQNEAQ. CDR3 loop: CASSLRDRSSYEQYF.

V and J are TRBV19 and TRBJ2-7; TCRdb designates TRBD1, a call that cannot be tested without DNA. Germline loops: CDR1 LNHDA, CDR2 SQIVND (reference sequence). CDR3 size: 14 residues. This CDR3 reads CASSEGQGFYEQYF. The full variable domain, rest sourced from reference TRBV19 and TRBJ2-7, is DGGITQSPKYLFRKEGQNVTLSCEQNLNHDAMYWYRQDPGQGLRLIYYSQIVNDFQKGDIAEGYSVSREKKESFPLTVTSAQKNPTAFYLCASSEGQGFYEQYFGPGTRLTVT.

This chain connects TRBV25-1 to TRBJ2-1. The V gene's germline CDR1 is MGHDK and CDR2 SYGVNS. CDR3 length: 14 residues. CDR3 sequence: CASSETREYNEQFF.

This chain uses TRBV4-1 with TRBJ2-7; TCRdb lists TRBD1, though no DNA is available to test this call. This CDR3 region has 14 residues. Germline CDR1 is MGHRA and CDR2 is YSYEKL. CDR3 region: CASSQRGRGDEQYF.

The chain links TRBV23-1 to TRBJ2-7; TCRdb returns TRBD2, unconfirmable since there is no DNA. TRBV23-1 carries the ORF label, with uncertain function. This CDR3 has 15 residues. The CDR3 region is CASSPYTSSGNEQYF.